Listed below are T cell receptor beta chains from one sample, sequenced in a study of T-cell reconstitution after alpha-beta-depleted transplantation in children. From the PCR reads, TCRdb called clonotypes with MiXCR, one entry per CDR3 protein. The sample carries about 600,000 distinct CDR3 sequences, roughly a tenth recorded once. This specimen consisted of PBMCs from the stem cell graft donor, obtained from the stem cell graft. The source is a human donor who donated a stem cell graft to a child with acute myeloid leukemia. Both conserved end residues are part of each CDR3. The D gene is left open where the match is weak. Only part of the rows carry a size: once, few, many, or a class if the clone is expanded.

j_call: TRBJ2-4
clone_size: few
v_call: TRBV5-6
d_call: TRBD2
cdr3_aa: CASSRQSSGRGNIQYF
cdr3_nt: TGTGCCAGCAGCCGCCAAAGTAGCGGGAGAGGAAACATTCAGTACTTC

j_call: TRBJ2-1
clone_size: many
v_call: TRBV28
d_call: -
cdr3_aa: CASSPGDKGSNEQFF
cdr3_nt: TGTGCCAGCAGTCCCGGGGACAAGGGAAGTAATGAGCAGTTCTTC

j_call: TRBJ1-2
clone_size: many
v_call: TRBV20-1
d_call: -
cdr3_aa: CSARDRQYYGYTF
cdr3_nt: TGCAGTGCTAGAGATCGGCAGTACTATGGCTACACCTTC

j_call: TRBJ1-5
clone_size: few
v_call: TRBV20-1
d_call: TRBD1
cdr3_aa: CSARDRVRGYNQPQHF
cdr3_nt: TGCAGTGCTAGAGATCGCGTCAGGGGGTACAATCAGCCCCAGCATTTT

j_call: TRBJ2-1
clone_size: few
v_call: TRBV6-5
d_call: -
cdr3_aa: CASSSPASAHNEQFF
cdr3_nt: TGTGCCAGCAGTTCCCCGGCTAGCGCTCACAATGAGCAGTTCTTC

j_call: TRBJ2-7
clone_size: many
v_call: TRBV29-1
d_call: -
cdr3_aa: CSVRRATYEQYF
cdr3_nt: TGCAGCGTCCGCAGGGCAACCTACGAGCAGTACTTC

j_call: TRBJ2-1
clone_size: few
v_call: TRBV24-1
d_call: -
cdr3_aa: CATSDSSDPNEQFF
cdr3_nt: TGTGCCACCAGTGACTCCAGTGACCCCAATGAGCAGTTCTTC

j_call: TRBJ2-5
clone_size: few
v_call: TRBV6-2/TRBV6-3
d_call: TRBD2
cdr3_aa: CASSYVLAGPQETQYF
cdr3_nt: TGTGCCAGCAGTTACGTCCTAGCGGGGCCCCAAGAGACCCAGTACTTC

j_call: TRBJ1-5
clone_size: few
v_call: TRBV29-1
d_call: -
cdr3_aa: CSVHFGSNQPQHF
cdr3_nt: TGCAGCGTTCACTTCGGGTCCAATCAGCCCCAGCATTTT

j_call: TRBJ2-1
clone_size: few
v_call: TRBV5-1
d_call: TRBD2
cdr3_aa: CASTLGTTTYNEQFF
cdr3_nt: TGCGCCAGCACCCTCGGGACTACCACCTACAATGAGCAGTTCTTC

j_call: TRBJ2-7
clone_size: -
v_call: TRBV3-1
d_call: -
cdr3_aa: CASSPPASYEQYF
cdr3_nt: TGTGCCAGCAGCCCCCCGGCTTCCTACGAGCAGTACTTC

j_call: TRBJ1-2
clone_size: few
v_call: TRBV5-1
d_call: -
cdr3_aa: CASSSPDSSLGYTF
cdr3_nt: TGCGCCAGCAGTAGTCCAGACAGCTCATTGGGCTACACCTTC

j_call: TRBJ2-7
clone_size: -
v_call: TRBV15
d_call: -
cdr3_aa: CATSKRVEYEQYF
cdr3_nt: TGTGCCACCAGCAAGCGGGTTGAATACGAGCAGTACTTC

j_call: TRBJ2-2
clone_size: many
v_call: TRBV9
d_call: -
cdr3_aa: CASSVVVSVPDITGELFF
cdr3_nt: TGTGCCAGCAGCGTAGTTGTTAGCGTCCCAGACATCACCGGGGAGCTGTTTTTT

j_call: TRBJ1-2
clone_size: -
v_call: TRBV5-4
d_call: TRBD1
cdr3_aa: CASRQGVGTDFYGYTF
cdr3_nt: TGTGCCAGCAGACAGGGGGTCGGGACGGACTTCTATGGCTACACCTTC

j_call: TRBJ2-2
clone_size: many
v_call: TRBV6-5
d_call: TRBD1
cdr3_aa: CASRLQTGGTGELFF
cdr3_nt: TGTGCCAGCAGATTACAGACAGGGGGCACCGGGGAGCTGTTTTTT

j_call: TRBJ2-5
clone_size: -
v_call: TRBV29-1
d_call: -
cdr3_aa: CSVPGWRQQETQYF
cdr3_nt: TGCAGCGTTCCCGGGTGGCGGCAGCAAGAGACCCAGTACTTC

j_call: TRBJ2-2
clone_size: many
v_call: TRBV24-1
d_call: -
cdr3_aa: CATSDLRAGELFF
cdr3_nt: TGTGCCACCAGTGACCTCAGGGCCGGGGAGCTGTTTTTT

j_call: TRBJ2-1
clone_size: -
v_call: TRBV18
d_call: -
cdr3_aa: CASSPGLENEQFF
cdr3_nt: TGTGCCAGCTCACCGGGGTTGGAAAATGAGCAGTTCTTC

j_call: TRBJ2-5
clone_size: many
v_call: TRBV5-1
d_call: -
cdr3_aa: CASSLRDPKETQYF
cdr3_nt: TGCGCCAGCAGCCTAAGGGATCCGAAAGAGACCCAGTACTTC

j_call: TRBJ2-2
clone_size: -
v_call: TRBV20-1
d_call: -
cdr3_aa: CSARSGQLGELFF
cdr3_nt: TGCAGTGCTAGATCCGGACAGCTCGGGGAGCTGTTTTTT

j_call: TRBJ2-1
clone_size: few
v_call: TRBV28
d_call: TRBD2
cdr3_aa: CASSSIVRPGLALHNEQFF
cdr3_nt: TGTGCCAGCAGTTCAATAGTCCGGCCGGGACTAGCGCTACACAATGAGCAGTTCTTC

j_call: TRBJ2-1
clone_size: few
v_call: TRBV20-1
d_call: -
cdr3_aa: CSAREFGRSNSYNEQFF
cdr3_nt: TGCAGTGCTAGAGAGTTCGGGCGGAGTAACTCCTACAATGAGCAGTTCTTC

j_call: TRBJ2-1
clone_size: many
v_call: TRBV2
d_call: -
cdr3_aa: CASILQVSYNEQFF
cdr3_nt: TGTGCCAGCATTCTGCAGGTCTCCTACAATGAGCAGTTCTTC

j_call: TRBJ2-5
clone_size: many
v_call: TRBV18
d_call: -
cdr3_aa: CASSPGYQETQYF
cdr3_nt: TGTGCCAGCTCACCAGGGTACCAAGAGACCCAGTACTTC

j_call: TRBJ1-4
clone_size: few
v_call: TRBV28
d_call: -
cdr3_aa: CASSRFVGALQTLFF
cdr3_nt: TGTGCCAGCAGCCGATTTGTGGGGGCGTTACAGACCCTGTTTTTT

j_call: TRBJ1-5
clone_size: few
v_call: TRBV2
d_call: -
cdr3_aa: CASSEARGLGYQPQHF
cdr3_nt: TGTGCCAGCAGTGAAGCTAGAGGTCTCGGGTATCAGCCCCAGCATTTT

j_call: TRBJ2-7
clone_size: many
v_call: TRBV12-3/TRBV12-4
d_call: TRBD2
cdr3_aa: CASVLAGGSYEQYF
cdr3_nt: TGTGCCAGCGTGCTGGCGGGGGGCTCCTACGAGCAGTACTTC

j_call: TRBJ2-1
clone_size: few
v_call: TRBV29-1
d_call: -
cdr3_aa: CSVVVGNHGGNEQFF
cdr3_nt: TGCAGCGTTGTGGTGGGGAACCACGGGGGAAATGAGCAGTTCTTC

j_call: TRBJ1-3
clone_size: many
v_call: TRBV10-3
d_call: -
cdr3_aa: CAISKNSGNTIYF
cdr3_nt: TGTGCCATCAGTAAGAACTCTGGAAACACCATATATTTT

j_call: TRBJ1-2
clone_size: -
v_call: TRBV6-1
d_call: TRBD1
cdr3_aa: CASSKWTGGNYGYTF
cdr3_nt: TGTGCCAGCAGCAAATGGACAGGGGGGAACTATGGCTACACCTTC

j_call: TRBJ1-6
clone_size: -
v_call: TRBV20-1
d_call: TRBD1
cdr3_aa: CSATRSGQGAGSPLHF
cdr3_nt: TGCAGTGCTACCCGGTCGGGACAGGGCGCCGGATCACCCCTCCACTTT